The 9 T cell receptor beta chains presented below share a single source sample, sequenced in a study of T cell clonotyping in hematopoietic cell transplantation. Profiling relied on immunoSEQ multiplex PCR, and the TCRdb table lists in-frame clones only, not all of them. Seen here are roughly 30,000 clones, approximately 80% observed once, and the top ten hold 6% to 7.5%. Specified time point: recipient sample about 28 days before transplant, after cytoreduction. The specimen was peripheral blood mononuclear cells, collected before stem cell transplant. Source of these receptors: a woman aged 30 to 39 with chronic myeloid leukemia. Some clones in this sample may be carry-over from other donors' samples.

The chain couples TRBV7-2 to TRBJ2-5; 7 nucleotides line up with TRBD1. This CDR3 comprises 15 residues. CDR1 is SGHTA, CDR2 FQGNSA, per germline. The ends lost 5 bases at V and 1 base at J; junction bases unmatched: 7. The CDR3 sequence is CASSLTRQGQETQYF. In nucleotides, the CDR3 is TGTGCCAGCAGCCTCACCAGACAGGGCCAAGAGACCCAGTACTTC.

The rearrangement joins TRBV27 to TRBJ1-6, with D unresolved. The CDR3 loop spans 19 amino acids. The V and J ends lost 2 bases and 0 bases respectively, with 17 bases between them. Germline CDR1 and CDR2: MNHEY and SMNVEV (reference sequence). The chain's CDR3 is CASSLTSSAGFSYNSPLHF. CDR3 sequence (DNA): TGTGCCAGCAGTTTAACCTCCAGTGCTGGGTTCTCCTATAATTCACCCCTCCACTTT.

This chain connects TRBV9 to TRBJ2-1, with no clear D. The CDR3 is 15 residues long. CDR1 and CDR2 (germline): SGDLS, YYNGEE. V was shortened by 2 bases and J by 0 bases, with 9 bases between the two germline ends. CDR3 protein: CASSVAASSYNEQFF. CDR3 in DNA: TGTGCCAGCAGCGTGGCGGCTTCCTCCTACAATGAGCAGTTCTTC.

The chain couples TRBV2 to TRBJ1-1; D unresolved. The CDR3 sequence is 14 residues long. Germline assignment: CDR1 SNHLY and CDR2 FYNNEI. Between the trimmed V and J ends, which lost 4 bases and 12 bases, there was a span of 21 bases. CDR3: CASSVSFQAGLPFF. CDR3 DNA sequence: TGTGCCAGCAGTGTGTCTTTTCAAGCAGGTTTGCCTTTCTTT.

The chain uses TRBV2 and TRBJ2-2, with D uncertain. Germline CDR1 is SNHLY and CDR2 is FYNNEI. The germline V and J ends were trimmed by 4 bases and 2 bases, with 5 bases remaining between them. The CDR3 covers 13 residues. The CDR3 reads CASSAYNTGELFF. DNA for the CDR3: TGTGCCAGCAGTGCGTATAACACCGGGGAGCTGTTTTTT. Supplemented by reference TRBV2 and TRBJ2-2, the full variable domain reads EPEVTQTPSHQVTQMGQEVILRCVPISNHLYFYWYRQILGQKVEFLVSFYNNEISEKSEIFDDQFSVERPDGSNFTLKIRSTKLEDSAMYFCASSAYNTGELFFGEGSRLTVL.

The chain has TRBV5-4 and TRBJ2-2, with D unclear. Germline V gene data show CDR1 as SGHNT and CDR2 as YYREEE (reference sequence). V gave up 5 bases and J gave up 7 bases, with 9 bases separating them. The CDR3 consists of 12 residues. In nucleotides, the CDR3 is TGTGCCAGCAGTCTAACGGACGGGGAGCTGTTTTTT. Translation: CASSLTDGELFF. The full variable domain, rest sourced from reference TRBV5-4 and TRBJ2-2, is ETGVTQSPTHLIKTRGQQVTLRCSSQSGHNTVSWYQQALGQGPQFIFQYYREEENGRGNFPPRFSGLQFPNYSSELNVNALELDDSALYLCASSLTDGELFFGEGSRLTVL.

J is TRBJ1-5 and V is TRBV10-3; D unclear. The length of the CDR3 is 16 residues. Trimming cost V 0 bases and J 6 bases, with 15 bases left between them. In germline, CDR1 is ENHRY, CDR2 SYGVKD. As DNA, the CDR3 is TGTGCCATCAGTGAGTCCCCAGGATCCCGGGGTCAGCCCCAGCATTTT. Translated, it gives CAISESPGSRGQPQHF.

The chain carries TRBV30 and TRBJ1-2; perhaps TRBD1 as D (6 bases). Looked up from germline, CDR1 is GTSNPN and CDR2 is SVGIG (reference sequence). This CDR3 comprises 15 residues. V was shortened by 0 bases and J by 7 bases, with 18 bases between the two germline ends. CDR3 residues: CAWSVRLGARFGYTF. DNA of the CDR3: TGTGCCTGGAGTGTAAGGCTGGGGGCACGATTTGGCTACACCTTC.

The chain combines TRBV7-9 with TRBJ1-6; possible D gene TRBD1, 6 bases. The V gene lost 2 bases and the J gene lost 3 bases, with 8 bases spanning the gap. This CDR3 has 15 residues. CDR1 and CDR2 (germline): SEHNR, FQNEAQ (reference sequence). This chain's CDR3 is CASSLRDNYNSPLHF. The CDR3 nucleotides are TGTGCCAGCAGCTTACGGGACAACTATAATTCACCCCTCCACTTT.